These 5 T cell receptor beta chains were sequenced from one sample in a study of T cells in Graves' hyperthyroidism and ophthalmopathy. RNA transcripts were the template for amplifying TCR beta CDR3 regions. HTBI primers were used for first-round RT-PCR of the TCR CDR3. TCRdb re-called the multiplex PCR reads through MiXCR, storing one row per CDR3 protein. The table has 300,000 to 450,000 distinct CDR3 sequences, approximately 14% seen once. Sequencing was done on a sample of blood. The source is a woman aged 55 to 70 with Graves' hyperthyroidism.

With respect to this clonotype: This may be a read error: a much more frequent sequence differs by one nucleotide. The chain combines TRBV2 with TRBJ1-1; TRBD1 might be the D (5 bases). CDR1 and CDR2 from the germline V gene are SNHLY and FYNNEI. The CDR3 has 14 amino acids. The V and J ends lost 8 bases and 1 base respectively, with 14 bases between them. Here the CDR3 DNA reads TGTGCCAGCGGGACTGGGATGCCGAACACTGAAGCTTTCTTT. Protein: CASGTGMPNTEAFF.

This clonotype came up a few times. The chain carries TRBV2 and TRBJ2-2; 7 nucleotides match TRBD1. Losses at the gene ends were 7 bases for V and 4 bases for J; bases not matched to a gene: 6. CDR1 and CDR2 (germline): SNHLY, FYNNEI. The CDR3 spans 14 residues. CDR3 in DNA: TGTGCCAGCAACGGACAGGTGATCACCGGGGAGCTGTTTTTT. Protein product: CASNGQVITGELFF.

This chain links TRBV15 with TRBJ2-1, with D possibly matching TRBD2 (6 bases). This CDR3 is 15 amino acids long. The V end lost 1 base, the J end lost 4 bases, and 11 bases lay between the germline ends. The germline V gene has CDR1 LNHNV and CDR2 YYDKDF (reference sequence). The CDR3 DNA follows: TGTGCCACCAGCAGAGGGGGAGGCGAGTACAATGAGCAGTTCTTC. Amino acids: CATSRGGGEYNEQFF.

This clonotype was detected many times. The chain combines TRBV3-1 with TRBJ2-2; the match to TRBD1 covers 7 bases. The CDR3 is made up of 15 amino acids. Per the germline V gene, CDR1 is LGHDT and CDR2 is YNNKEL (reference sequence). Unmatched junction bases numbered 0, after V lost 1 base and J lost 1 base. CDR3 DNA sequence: TGTGCCAGCAGCCAAGGGACAGGGAACACCGGGGAGCTGTTTTTT. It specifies CASSQGTGNTGELFF.

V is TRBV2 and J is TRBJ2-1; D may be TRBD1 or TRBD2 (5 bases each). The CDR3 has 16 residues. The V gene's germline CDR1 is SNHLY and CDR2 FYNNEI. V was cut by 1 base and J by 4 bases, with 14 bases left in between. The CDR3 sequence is CASSEGGPLPYNEQFF. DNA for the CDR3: TGTGCCAGCAGTGAAGGGGGACCACTCCCTTACAATGAGCAGTTCTTC.